This T cell receptor beta chain is drawn from a study of PD-1 blockade in mismatch repair-deficient tumors. Findings and limits, study-wide: After pembrolizumab, tumor-resident clones rose rapidly, then generally contracted before radiologic responses.

The TCR-sequenced patients were a few responders to pembrolizumab. Comments on this clone: Its antigen is undetermined.

Assay: immunoSEQ multiplex PCR; the TCRdb copy retains only in-frame clones and omits some. The table has some 19,000 clones, over 75% seen once. From germline, CDR1 is LNHDA and CDR2 SQIVND (reference sequence). The V gene lost 8 bases and the J gene lost 4 bases, with 18 bases spanning the gap. There are 15 residues in the CDR3. The rearrangement uses TRBV19 and TRBJ2-1, with D unresolved. The sample was PBMCs, taken 52 weeks after starting pembrolizumab. The TCR was taken from an adult with mismatch repair-deficient cancer. The CDR3 reads CASQENPSPYNEQFF. The CDR3 DNA reads TGTGCCAGTCAAGAGAACCCCTCACCGTACAATGAGCAGTTCTTC.